The 24 T cell receptor beta chains given below trace back to one sample, sequenced in a study of PD-L1 blockade in urothelial cancer (TCRdb year 2017). The library was made by the immunoSEQ multiplex PCR assay. The source is immuneACCESS, and TCRdb retained only in-frame sequences with V and J called. Part of the clones is not carried over; for the studies checked, unresolved V genes explain less than half of this, and the remainder is unexplained. In this sample the table shows around 110,000 clones, 85% to 90% of which occur a single time. The ten largest clones capture over 1.5% of the sample. In the paper's terms, the time point label means: peripheral blood 6 weeks after treatment start. The sample here was PBMCs, taken around atezolizumab (anti-PD-L1) treatment. The receptor source for this set is a man in his 60s with urothelial cancer.

This chain uses TRBV10-3 with TRBJ1-1; 7 bases fit TRBD1. This CDR3 comprises 14 residues. Germline-derived CDR1 and CDR2 are ENHRY and SYGVKD. Trimming at V came to 3 bases and at J to 1 base, leaving 2 bases not matched to a gene. The CDR3 is CAISERDRNTEAFF. DNA for the CDR3: TGTGCCATCAGTGAACGGGACAGGAACACTGAAGCTTTCTTT.

This clone was counted once. The rearrangement joins TRBV6-1 to TRBJ1-4, with a possible D match to TRBD1 (5 bases). Germline loops: CDR1 MNHNS, CDR2 SASEGT. The CDR3 length is 17 residues. V lost 3 bases, J lost 5 bases, and 19 bases lay in between. The CDR3 DNA reads TGTGCCAGCAGTGACGACAGCGTCGGGCTAAGGAATGAAAAACTGTTTTTT. Translated: CASSDDSVGLRNEKLFF.

V usage is TRBV5-6 and J usage is TRBJ2-3; 7 bases map to TRBD2. Looked up from germline, CDR1 is SGHDT and CDR2 is YYEEEE. The CDR3 totals 16 residues. V gave up 0 bases and J gave up 1 base; unmatched junction bases: 5. The CDR3 spells CASSLATGGRTDTQYF. The CDR3 DNA reads as TGTGCCAGCAGCTTGGCCACGGGGGGTCGCACAGATACGCAGTATTTT.

The rearrangement uses TRBV4-3 and TRBJ2-5, with 7 bases fitting TRBD1. CDR1 and CDR2 (germline): LGHNA, YSLEER. Losses at the gene ends were 4 bases for V and 2 bases for J; bases not matched to a gene: 7. CDR3 length: 15 residues. The CDR3 here is CASSLGLGQQETQYF. CDR3 sequence (DNA): TGCGCCAGCAGCCTCGGCCTGGGACAGCAAGAGACCCAGTACTTC.

V is TRBV6-5 and J is TRBJ1-1; D is unresolved. Germline CDR1 reads MNHEY; CDR2 reads SVGAGI. V was shortened by 2 bases and J by 4 bases, with 11 bases between the two germline ends. This CDR3 contains 14 residues. CDR3 residues: CASSYAGEGTEAFF. The CDR3 DNA is TGTGCCAGCAGTTACGCGGGAGAAGGCACTGAAGCTTTCTTT.

This clone was counted between two and nine times. V gene TRBV6-1 combines with J gene TRBJ2-5, with 8 bases that match TRBD1. Per the germline V gene, CDR1 is MNHNS and CDR2 is SASEGT. The CDR3 runs 15 residues. V was pared by 4 bases and J by 1 base, with 5 bases of the junction left unmatched. This CDR3 is CASSVRTGSQETQYF. CDR3 bases: TGTGCCAGCAGTGTTAGGACAGGGAGCCAAGAGACCCAGTACTTC.

This clone was observed once. V is TRBV5-1 and J is TRBJ2-1, with a weak D call TRBD2 (5 bases). Trimming left V 0 bases short and J 6 bases short, with 19 bases between. Germline V CDR1 and CDR2: SGHRS, YFSETQ. The CDR3 loop spans 17 amino acids. For the CDR3, the DNA is TGCGCCAGCAGCTTGGGACTTAGCGCGGGCCCCGTCAATGAGCAGTTCTTC. Amino acids: CASSLGLSAGPVNEQFF.

The CDR3 is CATSRAWGGTQYF. CDR3 DNA: TGTGCCACCAGCAGAGCTTGGGGGGGTACGCAGTATTTT. The rearrangement uses TRBV15 and TRBJ2-3, with TRBD2 matching over 7 bases. The germline gives CDR1 LNHNV, CDR2 YYDKDF (reference sequence). V shed 1 base, J shed 8 bases, and the junction held 3 bases outside the gene matches. The CDR3 extends over 13 amino acids.

V and J are TRBV13 and TRBJ1-1; 11 bases align to TRBD1. CDR1 is PRHDT and CDR2 is FYEKMQ in the germline V gene (reference sequence). The CDR3 extends over 15 amino acids. Trimming took 5 bases from V and 0 from J; bases not matched to a gene: 2. CDR3 amino acids: CASSRDRGMNTEAFF. In DNA, the CDR3 is TGTGCCAGCAGCCGGGACAGGGGGATGAACACTGAAGCTTTCTTT.

J is TRBJ1-6 and V is TRBV7-2; D is undetermined. CDR3 length equals 15 residues. CDR1 and CDR2 from the germline V gene are SGHTA and FQGNSA. Trimming cost V 3 bases and J 3 bases, with 9 bases left between them. The DNA of the CDR3 is TGTGCCAGCAGCTTTCTCCCGAGCTATAATTCACCCCTCCACTTT. Protein: CASSFLPSYNSPLHF.

CDR3 residues: CASSVNPGGAFNYGYTF. CDR3 in DNA: TGTGCCAGCAGCGTAAATCCTGGAGGGGCGTTTAACTATGGCTACACCTTC. This sequence joins TRBV9 and TRBJ1-2, with D perhaps matching TRBD1 (5 bases). There are 17 residues in the CDR3. Germline V lookup: CDR1 SGDLS, CDR2 YYNGEE. Trimming left V 1 base short and J 1 base short, with 17 bases between.

V is TRBV10-3 and J is TRBJ1-5, with D unclear. Deletions cut 0 bases from V and 3 bases from J, with 9 bases between. The V gene's germline CDR1 is ENHRY and CDR2 SYGVKD. The CDR3 covers 15 residues. The CDR3 nucleotides are TGTGCCATCAGTGAGTCGAGAGGGAACAATCAGCCCCAGCATTTT. Translation: CAISESRGNNQPQHF.

This chain connects TRBV4-1 to TRBJ1-2; D may be TRBD1 (5 bases). The CDR3 runs 13 residues. Germline values: CDR1 MGHRA, CDR2 YSYEKL. The V end was cut by 0 bases, the J end by 6 bases, with 8 bases between. In nucleotides, the CDR3 is TGCGCCAGCAGCCAAGAGGGCAGGGATGGCTACACCTTC. This encodes CASSQEGRDGYTF.

The V call is TRBV5-1, the J call TRBJ2-5, with 11 bases identical to TRBD2. The CDR3 extends over 15 amino acids. Germline assignment: CDR1 SGHRS and CDR2 YFSETQ. Losses at the gene ends were 4 bases for V and 0 bases for J; bases not matched to a gene: 2. The CDR3 coding sequence is TGCGCCAGCAGCCAGGGACTAGCGGACCAAGAGACCCAGTACTTC. It encodes CASSQGLADQETQYF.

This clone was found a few times. The chain couples TRBV6-1 to TRBJ2-7, with 7 nucleotides matching TRBD2. CDR1 and CDR2 (germline): MNHNS, SASEGT. V trimming: 6 bases; J trimming: 4 bases; junction bases outside the gene matches: 6. The CDR3 is 13 residues long. CDR3 DNA sequence: TGTGCCAGCAGCCTAGCGGACGAATACGAGCAGTACTTC. The encoded protein is CASSLADEYEQYF.

The CDR3 here is CASSLLAGESTGELFF. The CDR3 DNA follows: TGTGCCAGCAGCCTACTAGCGGGAGAGAGCACCGGGGAGCTGTTTTTT. The rearrangement uses TRBV2 and TRBJ2-2; TRBD2 agrees at 11 bases. V was clipped by 6 bases and J by 4 bases; unmatched bases: 7. CDR3 length: 16 amino acids. Looked up from germline, CDR1 is SNHLY and CDR2 is FYNNEI.

The chain is built from TRBV2 and TRBJ2-7; 7 nucleotides match TRBD2. CDR1 and CDR2 (germline): SNHLY, FYNNEI. This CDR3 is 17 amino acids long. Trimming cost V 6 bases and J 0 bases; bases outside gene matches: 14. CDR3 amino acids: CASSAEPSGRGSYEQYF. The CDR3 nucleotides read TGTGCCAGCAGCGCTGAGCCTAGCGGCCGAGGCTCCTACGAGCAGTACTTC.

The DNA for the CDR3 is TGTGCCAGTAGTATCCTCGGGACTAGCAGTGAGACCCAGTACTTC. Protein product: CASSILGTSSETQYF. This rearrangement joins TRBV19 to TRBJ2-5; 9 nucleotides match TRBD2. The germline CDR1 and CDR2 sequences are LNHDA and SQIVND (reference sequence). The CDR3 sequence is 15 residues long. Trimming at V came to 3 bases and at J to 5 bases, leaving 7 bases not matched to a gene.

The V and J genes are TRBV18 and TRBJ1-5; a weak D match, TRBD1 (6 bases). The CDR3 sequence is 14 residues long. Trimming pared 5 bases from V and 7 bases from J, leaving 15 bases between. CDR1 is KGHSH and CDR2 is LQKENI in the germline V gene. CDR3 sequence: CASSAGTSLQPQHF. The CDR3 region has the DNA TGTGCCAGCTCAGCCGGGACATCGCTCCAGCCCCAGCATTTT.

The chain combines TRBV6-5 with TRBJ2-7; the D gene is possibly TRBD1 (6 bases). Germline V gives CDR1 MNHEY, CDR2 SVGAGI. CDR3 length: 14 residues. V lost 4 bases and J lost 1, with 11 bases in between. CDR3 bases: TGTGCCAGCAGTTCCTACAGGGAGTCCTACGAGCAGTACTTC. Its translation is CASSSYRESYEQYF.

The chain uses TRBV5-1 and TRBJ2-7; 11 positions agree with TRBD2. This CDR3 is 15 amino acids long. The trim removed 4 bases at V and 4 bases at J, leaving 7 bases unmatched. Per the germline V gene, CDR1 is SGHRS and CDR2 is YFSETQ. The CDR3 sequence is CASSDVLAGEYEQYF. The CDR3 bases are TGCGCCAGCAGCGACGTACTAGCGGGAGAGTACGAGCAGTACTTC.

This chain connects TRBV19 to TRBJ1-1; 10 bases agree with TRBD1. V was clipped by 9 bases and J by 8 bases; unmatched bases: 15. The CDR3 has 15 residues. CDR1 and CDR2 (germline): LNHDA, SQIVND (reference sequence). DNA of the CDR3: TGTGCCAGCAGAGGGGACAGGGGATCGAGAAGAGAAGCTTTCTTT. This translates into CASRGDRGSRREAFF.

Written as DNA, the CDR3 is TGTGCCAGCAGCTTAGCGATGGGGGGTGAAGCTTTCTTT. Translation gives CASSLAMGGEAFF. The V gene is TRBV7-2, the J gene TRBJ1-1; D perhaps matches TRBD1 (5 bases). V dropped 0 bases and J dropped 7 bases, with 9 bases sitting between them. Germline assignment: CDR1 SGHTA and CDR2 FQGNSA. The length of the CDR3 is 13 residues.

The chain carries TRBV6-1 and TRBJ2-7; 8 positions agree with TRBD1. Trimming removed 8 bases from V and 2 bases from J; junction bases left unmatched: 2. Germline V gene lookup returns CDR1 MNHNS and CDR2 SASEGT. CDR3 size: 12 residues. This CDR3 reads CASWTGTYEQYF. The DNA for the CDR3 is TGTGCCAGCTGGACAGGGACCTACGAGCAGTACTTC.